The 21 T cell receptor beta chains below were found in one sample sequenced in a study of blood T cells in healthy people across ages. Then a second PCR, running roughly 7 to 11 cycles, was carried out with a sample-barcoded 5' primer and a J-beta primer mix. TCRdb analysed the 5' RACE reads with MiXCR anew, one entry per CDR3 protein. The sample contains 540,000 or so distinct CDR3 sequences, 27% of which appear only once. The sequenced material came from blood. All receptors come from a woman aged 65 to 85 in good health.

This clonotype was picked up a small number of times. The V call is TRBV27, the J call TRBJ2-7; TRBD1 agrees at 9 bases. Germline CDR1 is MNHEY and CDR2 is SMNVEV (reference sequence). The CDR3 has 18 residues. V trimming: 6 bases; J trimming: 3 bases; junction bases outside the gene matches: 18. In DNA, the CDR3 is TGTGCCAGCAGCCTACGCCCAGCCGGGACAGGGTCAATCTACGAGCAGTACTTC. This gives the protein CASSLRPAGTGSIYEQYF.

This chain connects TRBV12-3 or TRBV12-4 to TRBJ1-5; TRBD1 agrees at 10 bases. CDR3 length: 15 amino acids. Trimming removed 5 bases from V and 2 bases from J; junction bases left unmatched: 3. The CDR3 sequence is CASSRGQGRNQPQHF. In nucleotides, the CDR3 is TGTGCCAGCAGTAGGGGACAGGGGCGCAATCAGCCCCAGCATTTT.

The genes are TRBV20-1 and TRBJ2-7; no clear D gene. The CDR3 extends over 16 amino acids. CDR1 is DFQATT, CDR2 SNEGSKA, per germline (reference sequence). CDR3 nucleotides: TGCAGCGGAGCTATACTTGGTGGCCCTGCCTCCTACGAGCAGTACTTC. It yields the protein CSGAILGGPASYEQYF.

CDR3 amino acids: CASSAGATNEKLFF. The CDR3 DNA sequence: TGTGCCAGCAGTGCCGGTGCAACTAATGAAAAACTGTTTTTT. The J gene is TRBJ1-4, the V gene TRBV25-1; D uncertain. This CDR3 comprises 14 residues. Trimming took off 4 bases at V and 0 bases at J, with 6 bases between the two ends. Germline CDR1 reads MGHDK; CDR2 reads SYGVNS.

The chain employs TRBV5-1 and TRBJ2-3, with D unresolved. Trimming left V 4 bases short and J 3 bases short, with 12 bases between. Germline CDR1 is SGHRS and CDR2 is YFSETQ. The CDR3 is made up of 14 amino acids. The CDR3 sequence is CASSTQTLTDTQYF. The CDR3 DNA reads TGCGCCAGCAGCACCCAGACTCTTACAGATACGCAGTATTTT. The full variable domain, with the rest looked up from reference TRBV5-1 and TRBJ2-3, is KAGVTQTPRYLIKTRGQQVTLSCSPISGHRSVSWYQQTPGQGLQFLFEYFSETQRNKGNFPGRFSGRQFSNSRSEMNVSTLELGDSALYLCASSTQTLTDTQYFGPGTRLTVL.

This rearrangement joins TRBV29-1 to TRBJ2-3, with 9 bases identical to TRBD2. CDR1 and CDR2 (germline): SQVTM, ANQGSEA. This CDR3 comprises 14 residues. V dropped 6 bases and J dropped 2; count of bases not matched to a gene: 6. For the CDR3, the DNA is TGCAGCGTCTCTAGCGGGGCGGTCACAGATACGCAGTATTTT. This sequence encodes CSVSSGAVTDTQYF.

This clonotype was seen more than once but under ten times. The V and J genes are TRBV6-1 and TRBJ1-4; D unresolved. Germline V CDR1 and CDR2: MNHNS, SASEGT. The V end was cut by 2 bases, the J end by 8 bases, with 3 bases between. The CDR3 extends over 11 amino acids. Here the CDR3 reads CASSELEKLFF. CDR3 DNA sequence: TGTGCCAGCAGTGAACTGGAAAAACTGTTTTTT.

V is TRBV6-2 or TRBV6-3 and J is TRBJ2-2, with 12 bases lining up with TRBD2. V was pared by 5 bases and J by 4 bases, with 14 bases of the junction left unmatched. Germline V CDR1 and CDR2: MNHEY, SVGEGT. CDR3 length: 19 residues. The CDR3 region has the DNA TGTGCCAGCAGTCCTCTCCCCGGACTAGCGGGGTGGAGCACCGGGGAGCTGTTTTTT. Its translation is CASSPLPGLAGWSTGELFF.

This clonotype was picked up many times. This rearrangement joins TRBV12-3 or TRBV12-4 to TRBJ2-5, with TRBD2 matching 10 bases. There are 14 residues in the CDR3. V gave up 6 bases and J gave up 4 bases; unmatched junction bases: 5. The CDR3 here is CASSLRTSGETQYF. In DNA form, the CDR3 reads TGTGCCAGCAGCCTGAGGACTAGCGGAGAGACCCAGTACTTC.

Only one count was recorded for this clonotype. The chain is built from TRBV29-1 and TRBJ2-7, with 7 nucleotides matching TRBD1. The CDR3 consists of 14 residues. V lost 6 bases, J lost 6 bases, and 14 bases stayed unmatched. Germline loops: CDR1 SQVTM, CDR2 ANQGSEA. The CDR3 sequence: CSVVGTAHGFEQYF. CDR3 sequence (DNA): TGCAGCGTCGTGGGGACAGCCCATGGATTCGAGCAGTACTTC.

The chain combines TRBV27 with TRBJ2-5, with a weak D call TRBD1 (6 bases). The DNA end is a closer match to TRBJ2-7, so the J assignment may be wrong. The CDR3 contains 15 residues. The germline gives CDR1 MNHEY, CDR2 SMNVEV (reference sequence). The CDR3 protein is CASSLSGTRPYEQYF. As DNA, the CDR3 is TGTGCCAGCAGTTTATCCGGGACAAGGCCCTACGAGCAGTACTTC.

The chain employs TRBV20-1 and TRBJ1-5, with a weak D call TRBD1 (6 bases). V was trimmed by 4 bases and J by 5 bases, leaving 12 bases between them. From germline, CDR1 is DFQATT and CDR2 SNEGSKA (reference sequence). The CDR3 contains 13 residues. The CDR3 DNA reads TGCAGTGCTACCACAGGGTTAGATCAGCCCCAGCATTTT. Encoded protein: CSATTGLDQPQHF.

The chain joins TRBV19 to TRBJ1-2, with D perhaps TRBD1 (5 bases). Trimming cost V 7 bases and J 4 bases, with 13 bases left between them. The length of the CDR3 is 13 residues. Germline V CDR1 and CDR2: LNHDA, SQIVND (reference sequence). CDR3 in amino acids: CASMGQTVYGYTF. In DNA form, the CDR3 reads TGTGCCAGTATGGGGCAGACTGTCTATGGCTACACCTTC.

This clonotype was picked up a small number of times. This chain joins TRBV9 and TRBJ2-3; 7 bases map to TRBD2. The CDR3 extends over 18 amino acids. The V segment lost 4 bases and the J segment 2 bases; nucleotides outside the gene matches: 16. Germline V gene sequence: CDR1 SGDLS, CDR2 YYNGEE. The CDR3 sequence is CASSTWGGTGLSTDTQYF. The DNA for the CDR3 is TGTGCCAGCAGCACCTGGGGGGGGACGGGACTATCCACAGATACGCAGTATTTT.

This clonotype was picked up a small number of times. The chain couples TRBV9 to TRBJ1-4, with no clear D. Between the trimmed V and J ends, which lost 4 bases and 10 bases, there was a span of 17 bases. The germline CDR1 and CDR2 sequences are SGDLS and YYNGEE. This CDR3 contains 14 residues. The CDR3 loop reads CASSLVFDGGKLFF. The CDR3 nucleotides are TGTGCCAGCAGCCTAGTGTTCGACGGAGGAAAACTGTTTTTT. Complete variable domain (other parts from reference TRBV9 and TRBJ1-4): DSGVTQTPKHLITATGQRVTLRCSPRSGDLSVYWYQQSLDQGLQFLIQYYNGEERAKGNILERFSAQQFPDLHSELNLSSLELGDSALYFCASSLVFDGGKLFFGSGTQLSVL.

The chain employs TRBV9 and TRBJ2-5; TRBD2 matches 7 bases. CDR1 and CDR2 (germline): SGDLS, YYNGEE. The CDR3 consists of 15 residues. Trimming removed 3 bases from V and 3 bases from J; junction bases left unmatched: 8. The CDR3 protein is CASSALSLAEETQYF. The CDR3 nucleotides are TGTGCCAGCAGCGCCCTCTCGCTAGCGGAAGAGACCCAGTACTTC.

This clonotype was seen only a few times. The chain employs TRBV7-9 and TRBJ1-2; 10 bases fit TRBD1. Trimming at V came to 4 bases and at J to 8 bases, leaving 10 bases not matched to a gene. Germline V gene data show CDR1 as SEHNR and CDR2 as FQNEAQ (reference sequence). The CDR3 length is 15 residues. The CDR3, as DNA: TGTGCCAGCAGCTCGCCCTGGACAGGGGGTGAGGGCTACACCTTC. Protein: CASSSPWTGGEGYTF.

This clonotype has just a few counts. Written as DNA, the CDR3 is TGCAGCGTTGAGGGGGGGGGCCAGGGAAAGACCCAGTACTTC. It translates to CSVEGGGQGKTQYF. This rearrangement joins TRBV29-1 to TRBJ2-5; maybe TRBD2 (7 bases). Germline assignment: CDR1 SQVTM and CDR2 ANQGSEA. Trimming pared 3 bases from V and 6 bases from J, leaving 17 bases between. The CDR3 is 14 amino acids.

The chain carries TRBV6-2 or TRBV6-3 and TRBJ2-5; 7 bases match TRBD1. The V gene end was trimmed by 6 bases and the J gene end by 5 bases; junction bases not matched to a gene: 9. Germline lookup yields CDR1 MNHEY and CDR2 SVGEGT. This CDR3 is built from 14 residues. The CDR3 reads CASRPDRAAETQYF. The CDR3 bases are TGTGCCAGCAGACCAGACAGGGCAGCCGAGACCCAGTACTTC.

This clonotype was detected many times. The V and J genes are TRBV7-9 and TRBJ1-4; D not resolved. With 4 bases removed from V and 8 bases from J, the gap between germline ends came to 8 bases. Looked up from germline, CDR1 is SEHNR and CDR2 is FQNEAQ (reference sequence). CDR3 length: 12 amino acids. The CDR3 sequence: CASSYGGEKLFF. The CDR3 nucleotides are TGTGCCAGCAGCTATGGCGGAGAAAAACTGTTTTTT. Full variable domain (outside the CDR3, taken from reference TRBV7-9 and TRBJ1-4): DTGVSQNPRHKITKRGQNVTFRCDPISEHNRLYWYRQTLGQGPEFLTYFQNEAQLEKSRLLSDRFSAERPKGSFSTLEIQRTEQGDSAMYLCASSYGGEKLFFGSGTQLSVL.

On this clonotype itself: The junction does not match germline at one end; this may be a read error. CDR3 in amino acids: CAGSLGSGRIETQYF. CDR3 bases: TGTGCCGGCAGCTTAGGATCTGGTAGGATCGAGACCCAGTACTTC. J is TRBJ2-5 and V is TRBV7-2; D not certain. Germline V gene sequence: CDR1 SGHTA, CDR2 FQGNSA. CDR3 length equals 15 residues.